This TCR beta chain derives from a study of PD-L1 blockade in urothelial cancer. Study at large: A median blood sample held 141,255 T cells and approximately 84,000 unique TCRs. Overall study findings and caveats: Patients who had durable benefit saw their tumor-associated blood clones expand more at 3 weeks.

Germline assignment: CDR1 ENHRY and CDR2 SYGVKD. The CDR3 contains 14 residues. After removal of 2 bases from V and 5 bases from J, the junction contained 3 bases not matched to a gene. Described time point: peripheral blood 6 weeks after treatment start. Points on this clone: Its specificity is unknown. The same CDR3 is also encoded by other DNA sequences in this sample.

What went into each PCR as a spike was synthetic TCR analog templates. Generated by immunoSEQ multiplex PCR, the TCRdb table keeps only in-frame clones and is missing some. The table records 120,000 or so clones, about 83% of them present only once. The clonotype comes from a man aged 45-65 years with urothelial cancer. The source material was PBMCs, sampled around atezolizumab (anti-PD-L1) treatment. The J gene is TRBJ2-5, the V gene TRBV10-3; 9 bases agree with TRBD1. The CDR3 region is CAISETGGVETQYF. The CDR3 DNA reads TGTGCCATCAGTGAGACAGGGGGCGTGGAGACCCAGTACTTC.